The 26 T cell receptor beta chains reported below all come from one sample, sequenced in a study of blood T cell repertoires in COVID-19. The assay was immunoSEQ multiplex PCR, and TCRdb's table has in-frame clones only and misses some. Of about 380,000 clones in the sample, approximately 80% were seen once. Input material: peripheral blood. The receptors derive from a human donor with acute or convalescent COVID-19. The donor label of this sample is uncertain.

V is TRBV20-1 and J is TRBJ2-1, with 8 bases that match TRBD2. The CDR3 loop spans 15 amino acids. Germline lookup yields CDR1 DFQATT and CDR2 SNEGSKA (reference sequence). V trimming: 3 bases; J trimming: 8 bases; junction bases outside the gene matches: 12. The CDR3 region has the DNA TGCAGTGCTAGTCCCCATATAGCGGGACATGATGAGCAGTTCTTC. It yields the protein CSASPHIAGHDEQFF.

The chain carries TRBV6-5 and TRBJ2-5, with D tentatively TRBD1 (5 bases). The CDR3 is made up of 14 amino acids. Per the germline V gene, CDR1 is MNHEY and CDR2 is SVGAGI. Trimming pared 2 bases from V and 4 bases from J, leaving 11 bases between. This CDR3 is CASSYGQGGETQYF. CDR3 DNA: TGTGCCAGCAGTTACGGGCAGGGCGGAGAGACCCAGTACTTC.

The gene calls are TRBV9 and TRBJ1-2, with TRBD1 as a possible D gene (6 bases). The germline V and J ends were trimmed by 0 bases and 4 bases, with 13 bases remaining between them. CDR1 and CDR2 (germline): SGDLS, YYNGEE. The CDR3 is 15 amino acids. CDR3 coding DNA: TGTGCCAGCAGCGTAGGGACAGCTACTTCCTATGGCTACACCTTC. Its translation: CASSVGTATSYGYTF.

DNA of the CDR3: TGCGCCAGCAGCCAGTGGGTGACAAACACCTACGAGCAGTACTTC. This translates into CASSQWVTNTYEQYF. This sequence joins TRBV4-1 and TRBJ2-7; unclear D gene. The germline CDR1 and CDR2 sequences are MGHRA and YSYEKL. The ends were cut back, 3 bases at V and 2 bases at J, with 14 bases in the middle. The CDR3 spans 15 residues.

The V gene is TRBV7-2, the J gene TRBJ2-2, with 7 bases lining up with TRBD2. Looked up from germline, CDR1 is SGHTA and CDR2 is FQGNSA. The CDR3 is made up of 15 amino acids. After removal of 1 base from V and 5 bases from J, the junction contained 4 bases not matched to a gene. The DNA of the CDR3 is TGTGCCAGCAGCTTAGAATGGGGGGGTACCGGGGAGCTGTTTTTT. The encoded protein is CASSLEWGGTGELFF.

This clone came up a few times. This chain joins TRBV5-1 and TRBJ1-4, with a weak D call TRBD1 (5 bases). Trimming took off 3 bases at V and 4 bases at J, with 16 bases between the two ends. The V gene's germline CDR1 is SGHRS and CDR2 YFSETQ. The CDR3 runs to 16 residues. Written as DNA, the CDR3 is TGCGCCAGCAGCTCCCGACAGTTGTGGGATAATGAAAAACTGTTTTTT. Its translation: CASSSRQLWDNEKLFF. The whole variable domain, remainder taken from reference TRBV5-1 and TRBJ1-4, is KAGVTQTPRYLIKTRGQQVTLSCSPISGHRSVSWYQQTPGQGLQFLFEYFSETQRNKGNFPGRFSGRQFSNSRSEMNVSTLELGDSALYLCASSSRQLWDNEKLFFGSGTQLSVL.

J is TRBJ1-5 and V is TRBV19, with TRBD1 identical over 8 bases. Trimming at V came to 5 bases and at J to 7 bases, leaving 4 bases not matched to a gene. The V gene's germline CDR1 is LNHDA and CDR2 SQIVND (reference sequence). CDR3 length: 13 amino acids. The CDR3 region is CASSFNRGQPQHF. The CDR3 nucleotides read TGTGCCAGTAGTTTCAACAGGGGGCAGCCCCAGCATTTT.

The chain uses TRBV18 and TRBJ2-1, with TRBD2 matching 10 bases. Germline V gives CDR1 KGHSH, CDR2 LQKENI. Losses at the gene ends were 8 bases for V and 8 bases for J; bases not matched to a gene: 12. CDR3 length equals 15 residues. CDR3 sequence: CASTSPSSGSYEQFF. The CDR3 bases are TGTGCCAGCACGTCACCGTCTAGCGGGAGTTATGAGCAGTTCTTC.

This clone was seen only once. The chain joins TRBV3-1 (or the pseudogene TRBV3-2) to TRBJ1-6; 11 bases line up with TRBD1. Germline values: CDR1 LGHDT, CDR2 YNNKEL (reference sequence). This CDR3 has 15 amino acids. V dropped 3 bases and J dropped 9; count of bases not matched to a gene: 4. CDR3 sequence: CASSHRDRGVSPLHF. For the CDR3, the DNA is TGTGCCAGCAGCCACCGGGACAGGGGGGTTTCACCCCTCCACTTT.

The chain couples TRBV29-1 to TRBJ1-1; D gene uncertain. The ends were cut back, 0 bases at V and 7 bases at J, with 12 bases in the middle. The germline V gene has CDR1 SQVTM and CDR2 ANQGSEA. This CDR3 contains 13 residues. In nucleotides, the CDR3 is TGCAGCGTTGAAGACTCGTCGTCTTATGAAGCTTTCTTT. It specifies CSVEDSSSYEAFF.

The J gene is TRBJ2-6, the V gene TRBV5-1; TRBD2 might be the D (6 bases). The V gene's germline CDR1 is SGHRS and CDR2 YFSETQ. V lost 0 bases and J 0 bases, leaving 10 bases between the germline ends. CDR3 length equals 17 residues. CDR3: CASSLGGGSSGANVLTF. The CDR3 DNA sequence: TGCGCCAGCAGCTTGGGGGGAGGAAGCTCTGGGGCCAACGTCCTGACTTTC.

This chain connects TRBV11-2 to TRBJ1-6; D may be TRBD1 (5 bases). V was cut by 4 bases and J by 10 bases, with 17 bases left in between. CDR1 and CDR2 from the germline V gene are SGHAT and FQNNGV. The CDR3 is made up of 15 amino acids. The CDR3 region is CASSSQTHGGSPLHF. The CDR3 nucleotides read TGTGCCAGCAGCTCCCAGACCCACGGGGGATCACCCCTCCACTTT.

The chain couples TRBV11-2 to TRBJ2-2; the D is unclear. The ends were cut back, 1 base at V and 2 bases at J, with 8 bases in the middle. The CDR3 consists of 15 residues. CDR1 and CDR2 (germline): SGHAT, FQNNGV. CDR3 protein: CASSLGGTNTGELFF. The CDR3 nucleotides read TGTGCCAGCAGCTTAGGAGGTACTAACACCGGGGAGCTGTTTTTT.

The genes are TRBV2 and TRBJ2-2; D is possibly TRBD1 (5 bases). Germline V lookup: CDR1 SNHLY, CDR2 FYNNEI. V was trimmed by 6 bases and J by 7 bases, leaving 21 bases between them. CDR3 length: 16 amino acids. The CDR3 DNA reads TGTGCCAGCAGGGCCCAGGGCCGGGTTGACGGCGGGGAGCTGTTTTTT. Translation: CASRAQGRVDGGELFF. The whole variable domain, remainder taken from reference TRBV2 and TRBJ2-2, is EPEVTQTPSHQVTQMGQEVILRCVPISNHLYFYWYRQILGQKVEFLVSFYNNEISEKSEIFDDQFSVERPDGSNFTLKIRSTKLEDSAMYFCASRAQGRVDGGELFFGEGSRLTVL.

This clone has just a few counts. V gene TRBV7-2 combines with J gene TRBJ2-1; no clear D. The germline V gene has CDR1 SGHTA and CDR2 FQGNSA. V was clipped by 5 bases and J by 5 bases, with 13 bases between them. There are 14 residues in the CDR3. The CDR3 sequence is CASSIQALNNEQFF. CDR3 nucleotide sequence: TGTGCCAGCAGCATCCAGGCTCTAAACAATGAGCAGTTCTTC.

This chain joins TRBV5-1 and TRBJ1-4, with a possible D match to TRBD1 (5 bases). CDR3 length: 15 amino acids. Germline CDR1 and CDR2: SGHRS and YFSETQ. V lost 0 bases and J lost 3, with 9 bases in between. CDR3 in amino acids: CASSLEGSSNEKLFF. CDR3 DNA sequence: TGCGCCAGCAGCTTGGAGGGGTCGTCTAATGAAAAACTGTTTTTT.

The rearrangement links TRBV28 to TRBJ2-5; 15 nucleotides align to TRBD2. This CDR3 region has 16 residues. Germline trimming cut 7 bases from V and 4 bases from J; bases unmatched to any gene: 7. Germline loops: CDR1 MDHEN, CDR2 SYDVKM. The CDR3 sequence is CASTDRTSGGAETQYF. DNA of the CDR3: TGTGCCAGCACTGACCGGACTAGCGGGGGGGCAGAGACCCAGTACTTC.

The genes are TRBV5-5 and TRBJ2-5; D is unresolved. There are 15 residues in the CDR3. The germline gives CDR1 SGHKS, CDR2 YYEKEE (reference sequence). V was clipped by 3 bases and J by 5 bases, with 17 bases between them. This chain's CDR3 is CASSSQPHVQETQYF. For the CDR3, the DNA is TGTGCCAGCAGCTCCCAACCCCATGTTCAGGAGACCCAGTACTTC.

J is TRBJ1-3 and V is TRBV5-1; TRBD1 is a possible D gene (6 bases). Trimming removed 4 bases at V and 1 base at J, with 9 bases between. The CDR3 is 14 amino acids. CDR1 is SGHRS, CDR2 YFSETQ, per germline. The CDR3 region is CASSTGNSGNTIYF. The CDR3 bases are TGCGCCAGCAGCACAGGGAATTCTGGAAACACCATATATTTT. Complete variable domain (other parts from reference TRBV5-1 and TRBJ1-3): KAGVTQTPRYLIKTRGQQVTLSCSPISGHRSVSWYQQTPGQGLQFLFEYFSETQRNKGNFPGRFSGRQFSNSRSEMNVSTLELGDSALYLCASSTGNSGNTIYFGEGSWLTVV.

This clone was picked up a small number of times. This chain links TRBV7-9 with TRBJ1-2, with TRBD1 as a possible D gene (6 bases). The CDR3 covers 15 residues. From germline, CDR1 is SEHNR and CDR2 FQNEAQ (reference sequence). The V end lost 5 bases, the J end lost 5 bases, and 18 bases lay between the germline ends. For the CDR3, the DNA is TGTGCCAGCAGCGGATCGACAGGCTTTAATTATGGCTACACCTTC. As protein: CASSGSTGFNYGYTF.

This clone has just a few counts. This chain uses TRBV10-3 with TRBJ1-1; 9 bases are shared with TRBD1. CDR1 and CDR2 (germline): ENHRY, SYGVKD. V lost 5 bases to trimming and J lost 5 bases; unmatched junction nucleotides: 6. This CDR3 is 14 amino acids long. The CDR3 DNA reads as TGTGCCATCAGTAGACAGGGGGTTGGGACTGAAGCTTTCTTT. It is translated as CAISRQGVGTEAFF.

This sequence joins TRBV5-1 and TRBJ2-5; 10 bases line up with TRBD2. V lost 0 bases and J lost 3; bases outside the gene matches: 2. CDR3 size: 15 residues. Germline V lookup: CDR1 SGHRS, CDR2 YFSETQ. CDR3 loop: CASSLASGGKETQYF. CDR3 coding DNA: TGCGCCAGCAGCTTGGCTAGCGGGGGAAAAGAGACCCAGTACTTC.

The chain uses TRBV21-1 and TRBJ1-6. TRBV21-1 is listed as a pseudogene. This CDR3 is built from 10 residues. CDR3 DNA sequence: TGTGCTTACGCGGCTTCACCCCTCCACTTT. Its translation: CAYAASPLHF.

This rearrangement joins TRBV19 to TRBJ1-2; 9 nucleotides agree with TRBD1. Germline V gene data show CDR1 as LNHDA and CDR2 as SQIVND (reference sequence). There are 15 residues in the CDR3. J gave up 4 bases and V 8 bases, and 11 bases lay outside the gene matches. This CDR3 is CASCLTGQGSYGYTF. Here the CDR3 DNA reads TGTGCCAGTTGTTTGACGGGACAGGGATCCTATGGCTACACCTTC.

CDR3 DNA: TGTGCCAGCAGTTCTCAACTAGCGTCCCCCTACGAGCAGTACTTC. It codes for CASSSQLASPYEQYF. The V call is TRBV27, the J call TRBJ2-7, with TRBD2 identical over 7 bases. The CDR3 length is 15 residues. J lost 2 bases, V lost 4 bases, and 8 bases had no gene match. The germline V gene has CDR1 MNHEY and CDR2 SMNVEV (reference sequence).

The gene calls are TRBV12-3 or TRBV12-4 and TRBJ2-7, with D unresolved. The CDR3 length is 12 residues. Trimming shortened V by 7 bases and J by 3 bases, and 10 bases separated the two germline ends. The CDR3 bases are TGTGCCAGCACGAGGAGTTTCTACGAGCAGTACTTC. This codes for CASTRSFYEQYF.